The source of this TCR beta chain is a study of CD8 T cells in ankylosing spondylitis. Study results and caveats: For ankylosing spondylitis blood, a TCR beta motif of eight or nine highly homologous variants appeared characteristic. The clones that were linked to disease were reported to be significantly enriched in matched synovial fluid samples from ankylosing spondylitis patients. Relatively scarce in peripheral blood, disease-linked clones were CD8+.

Generation of TCR beta libraries employed quantitative 5'-RACE incorporating molecular barcodes. From the 5' RACE reads, TCRdb called clonotypes with MiXCR, one entry per CDR3 protein. The table has 800,000 to 900,000 distinct CDR3 sequences, about 12% seen once. This CDR3 is 13 amino acids long. The germline gives CDR1 DFQATT, CDR2 SNEGSKA (reference sequence). V was pared by 3 bases and J by 0 bases, with 5 bases between. Many counts were recorded for this clonotype. Antigen unknown. The rearrangement uses TRBV20-1 and TRBJ2-2; D unresolved. This receptor was taken from a male donor with ankylosing spondylitis. The sample was blood, either unsorted or a sorted T cell fraction (not recorded which). The CDR3 nucleotides are TGCAGTGCTAGCGAGCCGAACACCGGGGAGCTGTTTTTT. It translates to CSASEPNTGELFF.